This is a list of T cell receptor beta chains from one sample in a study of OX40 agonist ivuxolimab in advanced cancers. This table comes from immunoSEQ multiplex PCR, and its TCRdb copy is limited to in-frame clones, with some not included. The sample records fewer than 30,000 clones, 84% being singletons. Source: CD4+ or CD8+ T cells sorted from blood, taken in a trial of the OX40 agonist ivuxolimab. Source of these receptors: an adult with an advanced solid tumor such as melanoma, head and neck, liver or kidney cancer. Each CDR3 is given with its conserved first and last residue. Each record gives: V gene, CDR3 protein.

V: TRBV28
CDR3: CASSPQDRFLHTQYF

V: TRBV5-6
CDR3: CASSSGSYEQYF

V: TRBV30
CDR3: CAWSVQAGTPYEQYF

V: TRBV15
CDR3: CATPRLLYNEKLFF

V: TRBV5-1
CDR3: CASSSVEGTEAFF

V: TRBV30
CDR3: CAWSLAGGEQYF

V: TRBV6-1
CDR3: CASRDRGNQPQHF

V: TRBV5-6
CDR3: CASNAPYLAGLYNEQFF

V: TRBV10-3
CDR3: CATDGSDSSGNTIYF

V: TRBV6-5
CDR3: CASTILAGIDNEQFF

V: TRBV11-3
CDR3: CASSSWTYNEQFF

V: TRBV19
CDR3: CASSRVSYNEQFF

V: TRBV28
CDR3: CASSYSTLGDTEAFF

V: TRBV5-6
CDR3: CASSIRVNEAFF

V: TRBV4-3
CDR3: CASSPRLDLSYEQYF

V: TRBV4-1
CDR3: CASSQKAGGPNEQFF

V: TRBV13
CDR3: CASSYPGRNTEAFF